These T cell receptor beta chains were read from a single sample in a study of regulatory T cells in long-lasting Graves disease. Via MiXCR, TCRdb re-called the multiplex PCR reads, giving one row per CDR3 protein. Of about 310,000 distinct CDR3 sequences in the sample, over 15% were seen once. Sample: peripheral blood mononuclear cells (PBMCs), taken at new diagnosis, from a patient treated with antithyroid drugs. Every receptor here comes from a female donor with Graves disease. Both conserved end residues are part of each CDR3. The order of the fields is D gene, V gene, J gene, clone size, CDR3 DNA, CDR3 protein. D genes are given only for firm matches. Size is omitted from some rows. Given values are once, few, many or a class for expanded clones.

D gene: -; V gene: TRBV7-8; J gene: TRBJ2-3; clone size: -; CDR3 DNA: TGTGCCAGCAGCTTCCCAACCCCACATTCAGGGCAGTATTTT; CDR3 protein: CASSFPTPHSGQYF
D gene: TRBD1; V gene: TRBV27; J gene: TRBJ1-5; clone size: many; CDR3 DNA: TGTGCCAGCAGGGGACAGGGCCAGCCCCAGCATTTT; CDR3 protein: CASRGQGQPQHF
D gene: -; V gene: TRBV11-3; J gene: TRBJ2-2; clone size: many; CDR3 DNA: TGTGCCAGCAGCTTAGTCTGGACCGGGACGGGGAGCACCGGGGAGCTGTTTTTT; CDR3 protein: CASSLVWTGTGSTGELFF
D gene: -; V gene: TRBV12-3/TRBV12-4; J gene: TRBJ1-5; clone size: many; CDR3 DNA: TGTGCCAGCAGTGCTGGACAGACATATAGCAATCAGCCCCAGCATTTT; CDR3 protein: CASSAGQTYSNQPQHF
D gene: TRBD1; V gene: TRBV4-1; J gene: TRBJ1-2; clone size: many; CDR3 DNA: TGCGCCAGCAGCCTTTCGACAGGGAAGGACTACTATGGCTACACCTTC; CDR3 protein: CASSLSTGKDYYGYTF
D gene: -; V gene: TRBV5-1; J gene: TRBJ2-7; clone size: many; CDR3 DNA: TGTGCCAGCAGCTTGGTATTGGGGTACGAGCAGTACTTC; CDR3 protein: CASSLVLGYEQYF
D gene: -; V gene: TRBV2; J gene: TRBJ2-7; clone size: -; CDR3 DNA: TGTGCCAGCAGTGAAGTCCCTACTAACGGGCTCAACTACGAGCAGTACTTC; CDR3 protein: CASSEVPTNGLNYEQYF
D gene: -; V gene: TRBV7-3; J gene: TRBJ1-1; clone size: few; CDR3 DNA: TGTGCCAGCAGCTCCGATGGGGCGAGCACTGAAGCTTTCTTT; CDR3 protein: CASSSDGASTEAFF
D gene: -; V gene: TRBV7-9; J gene: TRBJ2-2; clone size: many; CDR3 DNA: TGTGCCAGCAGCCAGGACGCGAACACCGGGGAGCTGTTTTTT; CDR3 protein: CASSQDANTGELFF
D gene: TRBD1; V gene: TRBV24-1; J gene: TRBJ1-3; clone size: many; CDR3 DNA: TGTGCCACCAGTGACCCGGGACAGACGGACACCATATATTTT; CDR3 protein: CATSDPGQTDTIYF
D gene: -; V gene: TRBV7-9; J gene: TRBJ2-7; clone size: few; CDR3 DNA: TGTGCCAGCAGCTTAATAGGGACCTACGAGCAGTACTTC; CDR3 protein: CASSLIGTYEQYF
D gene: -; V gene: TRBV2; J gene: TRBJ1-1; clone size: many; CDR3 DNA: TGTGCCAGCAGACCTTACACGGTGAACACTGAAGCTTTCTTT; CDR3 protein: CASRPYTVNTEAFF
D gene: -; V gene: TRBV6-1; J gene: TRBJ2-7; clone size: -; CDR3 DNA: TGTGCCAGCAGCCATCCGCCCGGCGAGCAGTACTTC; CDR3 protein: CASSHPPGEQYF
D gene: TRBD1; V gene: TRBV28; J gene: TRBJ2-2; clone size: few; CDR3 DNA: TGTGCCAGCACTCTACTCATGGGACAGGGGCGCACCGGGGAGCTGTTTTTT; CDR3 protein: CASTLLMGQGRTGELFF
D gene: TRBD1; V gene: TRBV25-1; J gene: TRBJ2-1; clone size: -; CDR3 DNA: TGTGCCAGCAGTGGGATGCAGGGGGCGCGGAATGAGCAGTTCTTC; CDR3 protein: CASSGMQGARNEQFF
D gene: TRBD2; V gene: TRBV12-5; J gene: TRBJ2-3; clone size: many; CDR3 DNA: TGTGCTATACCGGCGGGAGGGAGAAATACGCAGTATTTT; CDR3 protein: CAIPAGGRNTQYF
D gene: TRBD1; V gene: TRBV5-4; J gene: TRBJ2-3; clone size: -; CDR3 DNA: TGTGCCAGCAGCTGGACAGGGGGCAGCGCAGATACGCAGTATTTT; CDR3 protein: CASSWTGGSADTQYF
D gene: -; V gene: TRBV5-1; J gene: TRBJ2-1; clone size: -; CDR3 DNA: TGCGCCAGCAGCTTGGATGGCAATCGTGAGCAGTTCTTC; CDR3 protein: CASSLDGNREQFF
D gene: -; V gene: TRBV20-1; J gene: TRBJ2-1; clone size: many; CDR3 DNA: TGCAGTGCTTCTGGCGGTTCCTACAATGAGCAGTTCTTC; CDR3 protein: CSASGGSYNEQFF
D gene: -; V gene: TRBV12-3/TRBV12-4; J gene: TRBJ2-7; clone size: -; CDR3 DNA: TGTGCCAGCAGTTTTAGGGCAGGGTTCGACGAGCAGTACTTC; CDR3 protein: CASSFRAGFDEQYF
D gene: -; V gene: TRBV4-2; J gene: TRBJ1-1; clone size: many; CDR3 DNA: TGTGCCAGCAGCCCAGCAGGAGTTACTGAAGCTTTCTTT; CDR3 protein: CASSPAGVTEAFF
D gene: -; V gene: TRBV27; J gene: TRBJ2-2; clone size: -; CDR3 DNA: TGTGCCAGCAGTTTCGGGGGCTACACCGGGGAGCTGTTCTTT; CDR3 protein: CASSFGGYTGELFF
D gene: -; V gene: TRBV18; J gene: TRBJ2-1; clone size: many; CDR3 DNA: TGTGCCAGCTCACCACAGGTAGGAAGCAATGAGCAGTTCTTC; CDR3 protein: CASSPQVGSNEQFF
D gene: -; V gene: TRBV10-3; J gene: TRBJ2-3; clone size: many; CDR3 DNA: TGTGCCATCAGTGAGTCCGGCACAGATACGCAGTATTTT; CDR3 protein: CAISESGTDTQYF
D gene: -; V gene: TRBV9; J gene: TRBJ2-3; clone size: -; CDR3 DNA: TGTGCCAGCAGCTATGAGTCGAGCAAAGCAGCTACGCAGTATTTT; CDR3 protein: CASSYESSKAATQYF
D gene: -; V gene: TRBV3-1; J gene: TRBJ2-5; clone size: few; CDR3 DNA: TGTGCCAGCAGCCAAGATGGGACACTCGGGGGGACCCAGTACTTC; CDR3 protein: CASSQDGTLGGTQYF
D gene: -; V gene: TRBV27; J gene: TRBJ2-7; clone size: many; CDR3 DNA: TGTGCCAGCTCCTACGTCGGACAGCTGTCCTACGAGCAGTACTTC; CDR3 protein: CASSYVGQLSYEQYF
D gene: -; V gene: TRBV10-3; J gene: TRBJ1-3; clone size: many; CDR3 DNA: TGTGCCATCAGTGAGTCGGTAGTATCTGATCGAAACACCATATATTTT; CDR3 protein: CAISESVVSDRNTIYF
D gene: -; V gene: TRBV7-9; J gene: TRBJ2-3; clone size: few; CDR3 DNA: TGTGCCAGCAGTTCCGGGCGCCTTAAAGCAGATACGCAGTATTTT; CDR3 protein: CASSSGRLKADTQYF
D gene: -; V gene: TRBV12-3/TRBV12-4; J gene: TRBJ2-3; clone size: many; CDR3 DNA: TGTGCCAGCAGTCCCCGCGGGACGTATAGCACAGATACGCAGTATTTT; CDR3 protein: CASSPRGTYSTDTQYF
D gene: TRBD1; V gene: TRBV28; J gene: TRBJ2-5; clone size: many; CDR3 DNA: TGTGCCAGCCGGACAGGAGGAGAGACCCAGTACTTC; CDR3 protein: CASRTGGETQYF
D gene: TRBD1; V gene: TRBV6-5; J gene: TRBJ2-7; clone size: -; CDR3 DNA: TGTGCCAGCAGTTCCTCCGGGACAGGGGTCTACGAGCAGTACTTC; CDR3 protein: CASSSSGTGVYEQYF
D gene: -; V gene: TRBV6-5; J gene: TRBJ1-2; clone size: many; CDR3 DNA: TGTGCCAGCAGTTACTCTCGCGGGGACTACACCTTC; CDR3 protein: CASSYSRGDYTF
D gene: TRBD2; V gene: TRBV12-3/TRBV12-4; J gene: TRBJ2-5; clone size: many; CDR3 DNA: TGTGCCAGCAGTTTTCTAGCGGGGGCTGAGACCCAGTACTTC; CDR3 protein: CASSFLAGAETQYF
D gene: TRBD2; V gene: TRBV28; J gene: TRBJ2-1; clone size: many; CDR3 DNA: TGTGCCAGCAGTACGATACTAGCGGCCTCATACAATGAGCAGTTCTTC; CDR3 protein: CASSTILAASYNEQFF
D gene: -; V gene: TRBV3-1; J gene: TRBJ2-7; clone size: few; CDR3 DNA: TGTGCCAGCAGTGACAGGCACGAGCAGTACTTC; CDR3 protein: CASSDRHEQYF
D gene: -; V gene: TRBV6-1; J gene: TRBJ2-7; clone size: -; CDR3 DNA: TGTGCCAACAGTCAACGGACATTTAGCCACGAGCAGTACTTC; CDR3 protein: CANSQRTFSHEQYF
D gene: -; V gene: TRBV4-2; J gene: TRBJ1-4; clone size: -; CDR3 DNA: TGTGCCAGCAGCCAAGCGTACCCTATCCCAACTAATGAAAAACTGTTTTTT; CDR3 protein: CASSQAYPIPTNEKLFF
D gene: -; V gene: TRBV19; J gene: TRBJ1-5; clone size: many; CDR3 DNA: TGTGCCAGTAGTATGGACGGTAGCAATCAGCCCCAGCATTTT; CDR3 protein: CASSMDGSNQPQHF
D gene: -; V gene: TRBV11-2; J gene: TRBJ2-6; clone size: many; CDR3 DNA: TGTGCCAGCAGCTTAGAGTGGGGCGGCCCTGGGGCCAACGTCCTGACTTTC; CDR3 protein: CASSLEWGGPGANVLTF
D gene: -; V gene: TRBV5-1; J gene: TRBJ1-1; clone size: many; CDR3 DNA: TGCGCCAGCAGCTTTCAAAACCCAAACACTGAAGCTTTCTTT; CDR3 protein: CASSFQNPNTEAFF
D gene: -; V gene: TRBV10-2; J gene: TRBJ2-7; clone size: -; CDR3 DNA: TGCGCCAGCAGTCCCGACGGGCCCTACGAGCAGTACTTC; CDR3 protein: CASSPDGPYEQYF
D gene: -; V gene: TRBV18; J gene: TRBJ1-5; clone size: many; CDR3 DNA: TGTGCCAGCGATGCACAGGGAGGAGGCAATCAGCCCCAGCATTTT; CDR3 protein: CASDAQGGGNQPQHF
D gene: -; V gene: TRBV14; J gene: TRBJ1-1; clone size: -; CDR3 DNA: TGTGCCAGCAGCCAAGCCGTTGAAAGGTTTTACGCAGATTCAGGCACTGAAGCTTTCTTT; CDR3 protein: CASSQAVERFYADSGTEAFF
D gene: -; V gene: TRBV7-9; J gene: TRBJ2-1; clone size: -; CDR3 DNA: TGTGCCAGCAGCTTAGGTTTGGGAATGGTAGGGGGTGTGCGGGCCAATGAGCAGTTCTTC; CDR3 protein: CASSLGLGMVGGVRANEQFF
D gene: -; V gene: TRBV28; J gene: TRBJ2-2; clone size: many; CDR3 DNA: TGTGCCAGCAGTTTAATCCCCTCAGGGGAGCTGTTTTTT; CDR3 protein: CASSLIPSGELFF
D gene: TRBD2; V gene: TRBV5-1; J gene: TRBJ2-1; clone size: -; CDR3 DNA: TGCGCCAGCAGCCCCGAACCAGCGGGGCACCTAGGGAGTGAGCAGTTCTTC; CDR3 protein: CASSPEPAGHLGSEQFF
D gene: TRBD2; V gene: TRBV6-5; J gene: TRBJ2-7; clone size: -; CDR3 DNA: TGTGCCAGCAGTTACTCAGTGGAAAAGCGGGAGAGGTACGAGCAGTACTTC; CDR3 protein: CASSYSVEKRERYEQYF
D gene: -; V gene: TRBV30; J gene: TRBJ1-5; clone size: few; CDR3 DNA: TGTGCCTGGAGTGTAAGAGGACAGTTCGATCAGCCCCAGCATTTT; CDR3 protein: CAWSVRGQFDQPQHF
D gene: -; V gene: TRBV12-3/TRBV12-4; J gene: TRBJ2-2; clone size: many; CDR3 DNA: TGTGCCAGCAGCCGGACTGCCGGGGAGCTGTTTTTT; CDR3 protein: CASSRTAGELFF
D gene: -; V gene: TRBV6-1; J gene: TRBJ1-3; clone size: many; CDR3 DNA: TGTGCCAGCAGGCCTACTTTAACTGAAGGAAACACCATATATTTT; CDR3 protein: CASRPTLTEGNTIYF
D gene: -; V gene: TRBV7-2; J gene: TRBJ2-7; clone size: -; CDR3 DNA: TGTGCCAGCAGCCCGACCGCGGGAAAAGGAACCTACGAGCAGTACTTC; CDR3 protein: CASSPTAGKGTYEQYF
D gene: -; V gene: TRBV11-2; J gene: TRBJ1-2; clone size: many; CDR3 DNA: TGTGCCAGCAGCTTCCTTGACAGCTATGGCTACACCTTC; CDR3 protein: CASSFLDSYGYTF
D gene: -; V gene: TRBV12-3/TRBV12-4; J gene: TRBJ2-3; clone size: many; CDR3 DNA: TGTGCCAGCAGTTTTGGACAGACTAGCACAGATACGCAGTATTTT; CDR3 protein: CASSFGQTSTDTQYF
D gene: -; V gene: TRBV3-1; J gene: TRBJ1-4; clone size: once; CDR3 DNA: TGTGCGAGCACCCAAGGGCGCGGTGAAAAACTGCTTTTT; CDR3 protein: CASTQGRGEKLLF
D gene: TRBD2; V gene: TRBV3-1; J gene: TRBJ2-3; clone size: -; CDR3 DNA: TGTGCCAGCAGCACCCTAGCGGGAGGGCTGGGAGATACGCAGTATTTT; CDR3 protein: CASSTLAGGLGDTQYF
D gene: -; V gene: TRBV28; J gene: TRBJ2-5; clone size: -; CDR3 DNA: TGTGCCAGCAGTACGGGGGGCCGAGGGAGAGAGACCCAGTACTTC; CDR3 protein: CASSTGGRGRETQYF
D gene: TRBD2; V gene: TRBV5-1; J gene: TRBJ2-3; clone size: many; CDR3 DNA: TGCGCCAGCAGCAGGGCGGGAGGCACATCCCCGCAGTATTTT; CDR3 protein: CASSRAGGTSPQYF
D gene: -; V gene: TRBV11-2; J gene: TRBJ1-3; clone size: many; CDR3 DNA: TGTGCCAGCAGCCAAGTCGTCGGAAACACCATATATTTT; CDR3 protein: CASSQVVGNTIYF
D gene: -; V gene: TRBV7-4; J gene: TRBJ2-3; clone size: many; CDR3 DNA: TGTGCCAGCAGCTCCCCTGAGGGAGTGATTTGGACAGATACGCAGTATTTT; CDR3 protein: CASSSPEGVIWTDTQYF